One sample yielded the 11 T cell receptor beta chains listed below, sequenced in a study of cytomegalovirus exposure and HLA in healthy donors. With 60 Vbeta and 13 Jbeta primers, the PCR was carried out. Only in-frame clones appear in the TCRdb table, and some are missing; sequencing was by immunoSEQ multiplex PCR. The sample has more than 110,000 clones, approximately 77% seen once. The sample taken for sequencing was PBMCs. These receptors came from a woman aged 50 to 65 in good health and CMV-seronegative.

This chain links TRBV29-1 with TRBJ1-1; TRBD1 matches 7 bases. Trimming at V came to 6 bases and at J to 10 bases, leaving 23 bases not matched to a gene. CDR3 size: 16 residues. Germline V gives CDR1 SQVTM, CDR2 ANQGSEA. CDR3 DNA sequence: TGCAGCGTGGACCCAATCGGGACAGAGACCTTCTCGGGAGCTTTCTTT. Its protein product is CSVDPIGTETFSGAFF.

The chain recombines TRBV21-1 with TRBJ1-5; the table calls TRBD1, which could not be checked here. TRBV21-1 is an annotated pseudogene. This CDR3 comprises 17 residues. The CDR3 loop is CASTKSTNGTGDQPQHF. The DNA for the CDR3 is TGTGCCAGCACCAAAAGCACAAATGGGACAGGGGATCAGCCCCAGCATTTT.

The chain couples TRBV7-9 to TRBJ1-1; D might be TRBD1 (6 bases). The ends were cut back, 5 bases at V and 4 bases at J, with 14 bases in the middle. Germline lookup yields CDR1 SEHNR and CDR2 FQNEAQ (reference sequence). The CDR3 runs 14 residues. CDR3 nucleotides: TGTGCCAGCAGCCATTCAGGGGATGTCACTGAAGCTTTCTTT. As protein: CASSHSGDVTEAFF.

The J gene is TRBJ2-7, the V gene TRBV27; 7 nucleotides agree with TRBD1. The J segment lost 7 bases and the V segment lost 5 bases, leaving 14 bases of the junction unmatched. CDR3 size: 15 residues. CDR1 is MNHEY, CDR2 SMNVEV, per germline (reference sequence). The CDR3 coding sequence is TGTGCCAGCAGTCAATGGGACAGCCCCATGGGGGAGCAGTACTTC. Amino acids: CASSQWDSPMGEQYF.

This chain connects TRBV10-3 to TRBJ1-3; D call uncertain. This CDR3 has 14 residues. From germline, CDR1 is ENHRY and CDR2 SYGVKD. V lost 4 bases to trimming and J lost 0 bases, with 7 bases between them. CDR3 DNA sequence: TGTGCCATCAGTGGCAGGAACTCTGGAAACACCATATATTTT. Translating it yields CAISGRNSGNTIYF.

The CDR3 sequence is CASSLEGRSVDSGNTIYF. In DNA, the CDR3 is TGTGCCAGCAGCTTGGAGGGGCGGTCGGTAGACTCTGGAAACACCATATATTTT. The V call is TRBV5-4, the J call TRBJ1-3; possible D gene TRBD1, 5 bases. The V and J ends lost 0 bases and 0 bases respectively, with 16 bases between them. This CDR3 comprises 18 residues. Germline values: CDR1 SGHNT, CDR2 YYREEE (reference sequence).

This chain uses TRBV10-3 with TRBJ1-3; 10 nucleotides line up with TRBD1. CDR3 length: 15 amino acids. Per germline, CDR1 ENHRY and CDR2 SYGVKD. Trimming at V came to 5 bases and at J to 4 bases, leaving 5 bases not matched to a gene. CDR3 in DNA: TGTGCCATCAGTCCGACAGGGGGCGCAGGAAACACCATATATTTT. It is translated as CAISPTGGAGNTIYF.

The chain employs TRBV27 and TRBJ2-7; 16 nucleotides match TRBD2. J was trimmed by 6 bases and V by 7 bases; bases with no gene match: 12. Germline-derived CDR1 and CDR2 are MNHEY and SMNVEV (reference sequence). There are 17 residues in the CDR3. Written as DNA, the CDR3 is TGTGCCAGCACCCTAAAGCGGGGACTAGCGGGGGGGACCGAGCAGTACTTC. This sequence encodes CASTLKRGLAGGTEQYF.

The rearrangement links TRBV5-1 to TRBJ1-3; D remains unclear. The CDR3 runs 15 residues. Trimming took off 0 bases at V and 8 bases at J, with 15 bases between the two ends. The germline V gene has CDR1 SGHRS and CDR2 YFSETQ. DNA for the CDR3: TGCGCCAGCAGCTTGGAATCTTCCGTAGGAGACACCATATATTTT. Encoded protein: CASSLESSVGDTIYF.

The genes are TRBV5-1 and TRBJ2-2; possibly TRBD1 for D (5 bases). The CDR3 is made up of 16 amino acids. Germline lookup yields CDR1 SGHRS and CDR2 YFSETQ. V was cut by 1 base and J by 0 bases, with 10 bases left in between. This CDR3 reads CASSLSPGTNTGELFF. CDR3 DNA: TGCGCCAGCAGCTTGAGTCCAGGGACGAACACCGGGGAGCTGTTTTTT. Full variable domain (outside the CDR3, taken from reference TRBV5-1 and TRBJ2-2): KAGVTQTPRYLIKTRGQQVTLSCSPISGHRSVSWYQQTPGQGLQFLFEYFSETQRNKGNFPGRFSGRQFSNSRSEMNVSTLELGDSALYLCASSLSPGTNTGELFFGEGSRLTVL.

The J gene is TRBJ1-2, the V gene TRBV6-5, with 7 bases matching TRBD1. Trimming took 5 bases from V and 8 from J; bases not matched to a gene: 8. The CDR3 has 13 amino acids. Germline assignment: CDR1 MNHEY and CDR2 SVGAGI. The CDR3 coding sequence is TGTGCCAGCAGTAGGAGGGGGCAAGAGGGCTACACCTTC. It codes for CASSRRGQEGYTF.